This TCR beta chain is from a study of T cells after yellow fever vaccination. Study in general: Each low-cell-number fraction was prepared by means of SMART-Seq v4 Ultra Low Input. General study findings and limits: Boosting was followed by the reappearance of most primary-vaccination clones (just under 97% CD4, around 91% CD8).

Germline lookup yields CDR1 SSHAT and CDR2 FNYEAQ (reference sequence). The CDR3 contains 16 residues. On this clonotype: Its antigen is undetermined. At one end, the junction sequence differs from germline, possibly due to a read error.

5'RACE template switching added a universal primer site and UMIs to TCR cDNA. TCRdb passed the 5' RACE reads through MiXCR, listing each CDR3 protein once. Here the sample spans about 220,000 distinct CDR3 sequences, 3.2% being singletons. This TCR was sampled from a man between 18 and 35 years old who received the YFV17D yellow fever vaccine. Here the sequenced sample was CD4+ T cells sorted from PBMCs, taken 10 days after the yellow fever booster vaccination. The chain combines TRBV7-7 with TRBJ2-5, with D possibly being TRBD1 or TRBD2 (5 bases each). The chain's CDR3 is CASSQGTGTNGETQYF. CDR3 nucleotides: TGTGCTAGCAGCCAAGGGACCGGTACAAACGGAGAGACCCAGTACTTC.